This T cell receptor (beta chain) was documented in a study of immune cell composition in non-small cell lung cancer. Across the study: Most cases were lung adenocarcinoma or squamous cell carcinoma. Whole-study results and caveats: TIL tumour reactivity correlated with maximal tumour-associated clone frequency in adenocarcinoma. Smoking pack-years did not significantly correlate with tumour TCR-beta clonality. Clones >0.5% enriched in tumour were rarer in adenocarcinoma (around 35%) than squamous (about 80%).

Worth noting for this clone: Its specificity is unknown.

This CDR3 is built from 14 residues. V shed 0 bases and J shed 7 bases, with 11 bases lying between them. The germline V gene encodes CDR1 SGHRS and CDR2 YFSETQ. The assay was immunoSEQ multiplex PCR, and TCRdb's table has in-frame clones only and misses some. The sample has about 14,000 clones, over 75% seen once. This clonotype was sampled from a human donor with non-small cell lung cancer. Material: lung tumor tissue. The J gene is TRBJ2-1, the V gene TRBV5-1; D might be TRBD2 (5 bases). This CDR3 reads CASSLAPGTNEQFF. CDR3 nucleotide sequence: TGCGCCAGCAGCTTGGCTCCGGGAACTAATGAGCAGTTCTTC.